The clone carrying this TCR beta chain has only a few counts. Its antigen is currently unknown. The sample comes from a study of T-cell memory formation after mild COVID-19. On the study more broadly: TCR clusters showed largely donor specificity. Study-wide points: Among contracting clones, CD4+ were mainly CM/EM and CD8+ enriched in EMRA.

This CDR3 has 15 residues. V was pared by 2 bases and J by 5 bases, with 8 bases of the junction left unmatched. Germline CDR1 is SGHTA and CDR2 is FQGTGA. The 5'RACE method, run with constant-segment primers, produced TCR alpha and TCR beta cDNA libraries (carrying sample barcodes and UMIs). TCRdb redid the calling of the 5' RACE reads with MiXCR, one entry per CDR3 protein. The sample shows some 120,000 distinct CDR3 sequences, about 16% of them seen only once. The chain couples TRBV7-3 to TRBJ1-1; TRBD1 agrees at 7 bases. Sequencing used PBMCs or a T cell subset sorted from them (not recorded which). This TCR was recovered from an adult woman who had mild COVID-19 (a few samples of this study predate the infection). Cell type and time point are not known. CDR3 sequence (DNA): TGTGCCAGCAGCTTAGGGCCGACAGGGTATACTGAAGCTTTCTTT. This codes for CASSLGPTGYTEAFF. Supplemented by reference TRBV7-3 and TRBJ1-1, the full variable domain reads GAGVSQTPSNKVTEKGKYVELRCDPISGHTALYWYRQSLGQGPEFLIYFQGTGAADDSGLPNDRFFAVRPEGSVSTLKIQRTERGDSAVYLCASSLGPTGYTEAFFGQGTRLTVV.